Listed below are T cell receptor beta chains from one sample, sequenced in a study of post-analysis software for immune sequencing data. In TCRdb, the PCR reads were re-called with MiXCR into one record per CDR3 protein. The table records 600,000 to 700,000 distinct CDR3 sequences, 55% to 60% of them present only once. The sample taken for sequencing was blood. The receptors here all came from a girl between 2 and 10 years old with multiple sclerosis. Each CDR3 is given with its conserved first and last residue. D genes are given only for firm matches. Only part of the rows carry a size: once, few, many, or a class if the clone is expanded.

clone_size: .; cdr3_length: 13; d_call: .; j_call: TRBJ2-1; v_call: TRBV7-3; cdr3_aa: CASSLTLFKEQFF; cdr3_nt: TGTGCCAGCAGCTTAACGTTATTTAAAGAGCAGTTCTTC
clone_size: few; cdr3_length: 15; d_call: TRBD2; j_call: TRBJ2-1; v_call: TRBV3-1; cdr3_aa: CASSPLRGLAGEQFF; cdr3_nt: TGTGCCAGCAGCCCTTTAAGAGGCCTAGCGGGTGAGCAGTTCTTC
clone_size: .; cdr3_length: 17; d_call: .; j_call: TRBJ2-6; v_call: TRBV5-1; cdr3_aa: CASSLPTDSGGANVLTF; cdr3_nt: TGCGCCAGCAGCTTGCCCACCGACTCCGGGGGGGCCAACGTCCTGACTTTC
clone_size: .; cdr3_length: 20; d_call: TRBD2; j_call: TRBJ2-1; v_call: TRBV10-3; cdr3_aa: CAIRDGLAGSSLEGGNGQFF; cdr3_nt: TGTGCCATCAGGGATGGACTAGCGGGAAGTTCCTTAGAAGGGGGCAATGGGCAGTTCTTC
clone_size: .; cdr3_length: 14; d_call: TRBD1; j_call: TRBJ2-7; v_call: TRBV20-1; cdr3_aa: CSARAGTGNFEQYF; cdr3_nt: TGCAGTGCTAGAGCGGGGACAGGGAACTTCGAGCAGTACTTC
clone_size: few; cdr3_length: 14; d_call: TRBD2; j_call: TRBJ2-3; v_call: TRBV12-3/TRBV12-4; cdr3_aa: CASSFGLAADTQYF; cdr3_nt: TGTGCCAGCAGTTTCGGGCTAGCGGCTGATACGCAGTATTTT
clone_size: .; cdr3_length: 12; d_call: .; j_call: TRBJ2-1; v_call: TRBV20-1; cdr3_aa: CSAEGGPNEQFF; cdr3_nt: TGCAGTGCCGAGGGGGGGCCTAATGAGCAGTTCTTC
clone_size: .; cdr3_length: 15; d_call: TRBD1; j_call: TRBJ2-1; v_call: TRBV12-3/TRBV12-4; cdr3_aa: CASSLRDRPYNEQFF; cdr3_nt: TGTGCCAGCAGCCTCCGGGACAGGCCCTACAATGAGCAGTTCTTC
clone_size: .; cdr3_length: 12; d_call: .; j_call: TRBJ2-7; v_call: TRBV5-1; cdr3_aa: CAGSLEGYEQYF; cdr3_nt: TGCGCCGGCAGCTTAGAGGGGTACGAGCAGTACTTC
clone_size: .; cdr3_length: 17; d_call: TRBD1; j_call: TRBJ2-3; v_call: TRBV18; cdr3_aa: CASSPIQGARITDTQYF; cdr3_nt: TGTGCCAGCTCACCTATACAGGGGGCGCGGATCACAGATACGCAGTATTTT
clone_size: few; cdr3_length: 13; d_call: .; j_call: TRBJ2-1; v_call: TRBV5-6; cdr3_aa: CASSLAWSNEQFF; cdr3_nt: TGTGCCAGCAGCCTGGCCTGGTCAAATGAGCAGTTCTTC
clone_size: .; cdr3_length: 14; d_call: TRBD1; j_call: TRBJ1-2; v_call: TRBV12-3/TRBV12-4; cdr3_aa: CASSFRTGDNGHTF; cdr3_nt: TGTGCCAGCAGTTTTAGGACAGGGGATAATGGCCACACCTTC
clone_size: .; cdr3_length: 14; d_call: .; j_call: TRBJ2-1; v_call: TRBV5-1; cdr3_aa: CASSLAEGENEQFF; cdr3_nt: TGCGCCAGCAGCTTGGCCGAGGGGGAAAATGAGCAGTTCTTC
clone_size: .; cdr3_length: 13; d_call: .; j_call: TRBJ1-4; v_call: TRBV7-8; cdr3_aa: CASSTPGREKLFF; cdr3_nt: TGTGCCAGCAGCACCCCCGGGCGAGAAAAACTGTTTTTT
clone_size: .; cdr3_length: 18; d_call: .; j_call: TRBJ2-6; v_call: TRBV7-2; cdr3_aa: CASSLGDSPPWGANVLTF; cdr3_nt: TGTGCCAGCAGCTTAGGAGACTCCCCTCCTTGGGGGGCCAACGTCCTGACTTTC
clone_size: once; cdr3_length: 14; d_call: .; j_call: TRBJ2-1; v_call: TRBV20-1; cdr3_aa: CSARSPTFYNEQFF; cdr3_nt: TGCAGTGCTAGATCTCCCACGTTTTACAATGAGCAGTTCTTC
clone_size: .; cdr3_length: 15; d_call: .; j_call: TRBJ2-1; v_call: TRBV6-5; cdr3_aa: CASSYGGVGKDEQFF; cdr3_nt: TGTGCCAGCAGTTACGGTGGGGTAGGTAAGGATGAGCAGTTCTTC
clone_size: once; cdr3_length: 17; d_call: TRBD2; j_call: TRBJ2-1; v_call: TRBV4-3; cdr3_aa: CASSQALRGGRGNEQFF; cdr3_nt: TGCGCCAGCAGCCAAGCCTTACGGGGGGGCCGGGGCAATGAGCAGTTCTTC
clone_size: .; cdr3_length: 14; d_call: .; j_call: TRBJ2-1; v_call: TRBV25-1; cdr3_aa: CASSEYYGYKEQFF; cdr3_nt: TGTGCCAGCAGTGAATACTATGGATACAAAGAGCAGTTCTTC
clone_size: .; cdr3_length: 17; d_call: TRBD1; j_call: TRBJ2-3; v_call: TRBV6-1; cdr3_aa: CASSQGVGGQGQDTQYF; cdr3_nt: TGTGCCAGCAGCCAGGGCGTAGGGGGACAGGGTCAAGATACGCAGTATTTT
clone_size: .; cdr3_length: 14; d_call: .; j_call: TRBJ1-1; v_call: TRBV29-1; cdr3_aa: CSVITGRSNTEAFF; cdr3_nt: TGCAGCGTGATAACAGGCAGATCGAACACTGAAGCTTTCTTT
clone_size: .; cdr3_length: 20; d_call: TRBD2; j_call: TRBJ2-3; v_call: TRBV14; cdr3_aa: CASSQAPGLARGLRADTQYF; cdr3_nt: TGTGCCAGCAGCCAGGCCCCGGGACTAGCGAGGGGACTGAGGGCAGATACGCAGTATTTT
clone_size: .; cdr3_length: 14; d_call: .; j_call: TRBJ1-4; v_call: TRBV7-2; cdr3_aa: CASSQTGEKEKLFF; cdr3_nt: TGTGCCAGCAGCCAAACGGGAGAGAAGGAAAAACTGTTTTTT
clone_size: few; cdr3_length: 13; d_call: .; j_call: TRBJ2-4; v_call: TRBV7-7; cdr3_aa: CASSLGQGHIQYF; cdr3_nt: TGTGCTAGCAGCTTAGGGCAGGGCCACATTCAGTACTTC
clone_size: few; cdr3_length: 12; d_call: .; j_call: TRBJ1-2; v_call: TRBV29-1; cdr3_aa: CSVAQLNYGYTF; cdr3_nt: TGCAGCGTTGCTCAGCTTAACTATGGCTACACCTTC
clone_size: few; cdr3_length: 13; d_call: .; j_call: TRBJ2-5; v_call: TRBV6-2/TRBV6-3; cdr3_aa: CASTSGNQETQYF; cdr3_nt: TGTGCCAGCACCTCCGGGAACCAAGAGACCCAGTACTTC
clone_size: .; cdr3_length: 13; d_call: .; j_call: TRBJ1-1; v_call: TRBV20-1; cdr3_aa: CSARKAGNTEAFF; cdr3_nt: TGCAGTGCTAGAAAAGCGGGGAACACTGAAGCTTTCTTT
clone_size: .; cdr3_length: 14; d_call: TRBD1; j_call: TRBJ1-2; v_call: TRBV6-5; cdr3_aa: CASSFATGGNGYTF; cdr3_nt: TGTGCCAGCAGTTTCGCGACAGGGGGAAATGGCTACACCTTC
clone_size: .; cdr3_length: 17; d_call: .; j_call: TRBJ2-3; v_call: TRBV20-1; cdr3_aa: CSASGAHLTASTDTQYF; cdr3_nt: TGCAGTGCTAGCGGGGCCCACTTGACTGCTAGCACAGATACGCAGTATTTT
clone_size: few; cdr3_length: 16; d_call: .; j_call: TRBJ1-6; v_call: TRBV7-2; cdr3_aa: CASSLGRAGSNSPLHF; cdr3_nt: TGTGCCAGCAGCTTAGGAAGGGCGGGTAGCAATTCGCCCCTCCACTTT
clone_size: .; cdr3_length: 14; d_call: .; j_call: TRBJ1-1; v_call: TRBV6-1; cdr3_aa: CASSEALDSTEAFF; cdr3_nt: TGTGCCAGCAGTGAAGCCTTAGACAGCACTGAAGCTTTCTTT
clone_size: .; cdr3_length: 16; d_call: TRBD2; j_call: TRBJ2-1; v_call: TRBV28; cdr3_aa: CASDTSGGANYNEQFF; cdr3_nt: TGTGCCAGCGATACTAGCGGGGGGGCAAACTACAATGAGCAGTTCTTC
clone_size: .; cdr3_length: 16; d_call: TRBD1; j_call: TRBJ2-7; v_call: TRBV5-1; cdr3_aa: CASRETAGTGDYEQYF; cdr3_nt: TGCGCCAGCAGAGAAACTGCCGGGACAGGAGACTACGAGCAGTACTTC
clone_size: .; cdr3_length: 18; d_call: TRBD2; j_call: TRBJ2-6; v_call: TRBV7-9; cdr3_aa: CASSDGLAGETGANVLTF; cdr3_nt: TGTGCCAGCAGCGACGGACTAGCGGGAGAAACTGGGGCCAACGTCCTGACTTTC
clone_size: .; cdr3_length: 13; d_call: .; j_call: TRBJ2-1; v_call: TRBV12-3/TRBV12-4; cdr3_aa: CASSYSGRNEQFF; cdr3_nt: TGTGCCAGCAGTTACTCCGGGCGGAATGAGCAGTTCTTC
clone_size: .; cdr3_length: 15; d_call: .; j_call: TRBJ2-3; v_call: TRBV5-5; cdr3_aa: CASSMWTTSTDTQYF; cdr3_nt: TGTGCCAGCAGCATGTGGACAACTAGCACAGATACGCAGTATTTT
clone_size: .; cdr3_length: 16; d_call: .; j_call: TRBJ2-7; v_call: TRBV11-3; cdr3_aa: CASSPTGGLGTYEQYF; cdr3_nt: TGTGCCAGCAGCCCCACCGGCGGTCTAGGGACCTACGAGCAGTACTTC
clone_size: .; cdr3_length: 15; d_call: TRBD2; j_call: TRBJ2-3; v_call: TRBV6-5; cdr3_aa: CASSRGLAGVDTQYF; cdr3_nt: TGTGCCAGCAGTCGGGGACTAGCGGGGGTAGATACGCAGTATTTT
clone_size: .; cdr3_length: 12; d_call: .; j_call: TRBJ1-1; v_call: TRBV10-2; cdr3_aa: CASSEVATEAFF; cdr3_nt: TGCGCCAGCTCCGAGGTGGCCACTGAAGCTTTCTTT
clone_size: .; cdr3_length: 13; d_call: .; j_call: TRBJ2-1; v_call: TRBV3-1; cdr3_aa: CASSQASGREQFF; cdr3_nt: TGTGCCAGCAGCCAAGCGTCAGGACGGGAGCAGTTCTTC
clone_size: .; cdr3_length: 17; d_call: TRBD2; j_call: TRBJ2-1; v_call: TRBV10-3; cdr3_aa: CAIRPGLAGVNSNEQFF; cdr3_nt: TGTGCCATTCGTCCGGGACTAGCGGGAGTTAATTCGAATGAGCAGTTCTTC
clone_size: .; cdr3_length: 17; d_call: .; j_call: TRBJ2-7; v_call: TRBV7-8; cdr3_aa: CASSRYEPPVGGPERYF; cdr3_nt: TGTGCCAGCAGCCGGTACGAGCCTCCTGTGGGTGGACCTGAGCGGTACTTC
clone_size: .; cdr3_length: 13; d_call: .; j_call: TRBJ2-3; v_call: TRBV20-1; cdr3_aa: CSARAGETDTQYF; cdr3_nt: TGCAGTGCTAGAGCGGGAGAGACAGATACGCAGTATTTT
clone_size: .; cdr3_length: 15; d_call: .; j_call: TRBJ2-3; v_call: TRBV6-5; cdr3_aa: CASSYSGQGTDTQYF; cdr3_nt: TGTGCCAGCAGTTACTCCGGGCAGGGAACAGATACGCAGTATTTT
clone_size: .; cdr3_length: 15; d_call: TRBD2; j_call: TRBJ2-1; v_call: TRBV15; cdr3_aa: CATSRVSGTNNEQFF; cdr3_nt: TGTGCCACCAGCAGAGTTAGCGGGACAAACAATGAGCAGTTCTTC
clone_size: .; cdr3_length: 15; d_call: TRBD2; j_call: TRBJ2-1; v_call: TRBV20-1; cdr3_aa: CSAIRTSGYHNEQFF; cdr3_nt: TGCAGTGCTATCCGGACTAGCGGGTATCACAATGAGCAGTTCTTC
clone_size: .; cdr3_length: 13; d_call: .; j_call: TRBJ1-1; v_call: TRBV20-1; cdr3_aa: CSARGGGGTEAFF; cdr3_nt: TGCAGTGCCAGGGGAGGGGGAGGGACTGAAGCTTTCTTT
clone_size: .; cdr3_length: 13; d_call: .; j_call: TRBJ2-2; v_call: TRBV2; cdr3_aa: CASSERAPGELFF; cdr3_nt: TGTGCCAGCAGTGAGAGGGCCCCCGGGGAGCTGTTTTTT
clone_size: few; cdr3_length: 12; d_call: .; j_call: TRBJ2-1; v_call: TRBV6-9; cdr3_aa: CVSSGISNEQFF; cdr3_nt: TGTGTCAGTAGCGGTATATCGAATGAGCAGTTCTTC
clone_size: .; cdr3_length: 15; d_call: .; j_call: TRBJ2-4; v_call: TRBV7-8; cdr3_aa: CASSSSGYTKNIQYF; cdr3_nt: TGTGCCAGCAGCTCGTCAGGGTATACCAAAAACATTCAGTACTTC
clone_size: .; cdr3_length: 20; d_call: TRBD2; j_call: TRBJ2-1; v_call: TRBV5-1; cdr3_aa: CASSLWGGLAGASSYNEQFF; cdr3_nt: TGCGCCAGCAGCTTGTGGGGAGGACTAGCGGGAGCGAGCTCCTACAATGAGCAGTTCTTC
clone_size: .; cdr3_length: 14; d_call: .; j_call: TRBJ2-5; v_call: TRBV20-1; cdr3_aa: CSARDRIGEETQYF; cdr3_nt: TGCAGTGCTAGAGATCGAATAGGGGAAGAGACCCAGTACTTC